This T cell receptor (beta chain) was retrieved from a study of breast tumors, draining lymph nodes, adjacent tissues. This CDR3 spans 12 amino acids. Per the germline V gene, CDR1 is MNHNS and CDR2 is SASEGT. V lost 4 bases, J lost 7 bases, and 10 bases lay in between. General study points: Luminal-like breast cancer showed significantly greater tumor-nontumor repertoire similarity than basal-like breast cancer did. The lymph node origin of tumor T cells was framed as consistent with a hypothesis, not demonstrated. Tumors had less TCR diversity than lymph nodes, more than nontumor tissue. Data fit most tumor T cells coming from lymph node, expanding in tumor.

A single record per CDR3 protein comes from TCRdb applying MiXCR to the multiplex PCR reads. In the table there are over 100,000 distinct CDR3 sequences, about 20% of which are singletons. Axillary draining lymph nodes of breast cancer patients supplied the node samples. Notes on this clonotype: Its specificity is unknown.

This chain joins TRBV6-1 and TRBJ2-5; D is unresolved. This receptor was obtained from a female donor with breast cancer. Some clones in this sample may be carry-over from other donors' samples. The sample taken for sequencing was axillary lymph node tissue. CDR3 in DNA: TGTGCCAGCAGTGTTGAGCCGGGGACCCAGTACTTC. Residues: CASSVEPGTQYF.